Listed below are T cell receptor beta chains from one sample, sequenced in a study of brain T cells in children with intractable seizures. The data were produced by immunoSEQ multiplex PCR, yet TCRdb's version contains in-frame clones alone and is incomplete. The data hold 110,000 or so clones, with 94% observed a single time. The sequencing here drew on peripheral blood, taken at surgery. These receptors were collected from a boy less than two years old with hemimegalencephaly and intractable seizures. CDR3s include the opening cysteine and the closing phenylalanine or tryptophan. The D gene is left open where the match is weak. The size field is filled for only some rows; it gives once, few, many or a size class.

15 TRBJ2-7 once TRBD2 TRBV3-1/TRBV3-2 CASRLAGGYPYEQYF TGTGCCAGCAGGTTAGCGGGAGGTTACCCCTACGAGCAGTACTTC
13 TRBJ2-1 . . TRBV12-3/TRBV12-4 CASSLAPLSEQFF TGTGCCAGCAGTTTAGCGCCCCTATCCGAGCAGTTCTTC
16 TRBJ2-1 . TRBD2 TRBV5-1 CASSFTRTSGPNEQFF TGCGCCAGCAGCTTTACACGGACTAGCGGGCCCAATGAGCAGTTCTTC
13 TRBJ2-7 once . TRBV9 CASSVDQGWEQYF TGTGCCAGCAGCGTAGATCAGGGGTGGGAGCAGTACTTC
11 TRBJ2-7 . . TRBV7-9 CASSFDYEQYF TGTGCCAGCAGCTTCGATTACGAGCAGTACTTC
13 TRBJ2-5 . . TRBV11-3 CASSSDSKETQYF TGTGCCAGCAGCTCGGACTCAAAAGAGACCCAGTACTTC
13 TRBJ1-2 . TRBD1 TRBV28 CASSLDRGYGYTF TGTGCCAGCAGTCTAGACAGGGGCTATGGCTACACCTTC
16 TRBJ2-2 . TRBD2 TRBV7-7 CASSLASAGVGGELFF TGTGCCAGCAGCTTAGCTTCCGCGGGAGTAGGGGGGGAGCTGTTTTTT
16 TRBJ2-7 . TRBD1 TRBV7-9 CASSLAGNRGIHEQYF TGTGCCAGCAGCTTAGCGGGCAACAGGGGTATCCACGAGCAGTACTTC
12 TRBJ1-2 . . TRBV2 CASTSLNYGYTF TGTGCCAGCACGAGTCTTAACTATGGCTACACCTTC
13 TRBJ1-4 . . TRBV6-1 CASSSSTGEKLFF TGTGCCAGCAGTTCGAGCACAGGGGAAAAACTGTTTTTT